Listed here is a single TCR beta chain. The antigen it binds to is not known. No base quality information exists; no much larger clone differs at one position. This specimen comes from a study of a mutant IDH1 vaccine in newly diagnosed glioma (dated by TCRdb to the early 2020s). General notes on the study: Of the roughly 31 treated patients, approximately 60% were male and 37.5% were female, and the mean age was 40.4 years. Prior to enrollment, patients had been given standard therapy consisting of radiotherapy alone, temozolomide alone, or radiochemotherapy with temozolomide, with the combination given to most patients. Peripheral blood was drawn at six visits: V03 (baseline), V05, V07, V10, V12 and V13. Longitudinal TCRB deep sequencing was performed for roughly 27 treated patients wherever samples were available for exploratory analyses.

The library was built by means of the immunoSEQ multiplex PCR assay. Following the manufacturer's protocol, the hsTCRB Kit was used to amplify rearranged TCR beta chain sequences. TCRB libraries were sequenced on an Illumina MiSeq. The authors' pipeline ran thus. Demultiplexing, trimming and gene mapping were performed with the kit vendor's proprietary platform. TCRdb took over this immuneACCESS table, retaining in-frame rearrangements with V and J assigned. Such tables are incomplete; in checked studies, under half of the missing clones stem from an unresolved V gene, and the remainder is unexplained. For V, J and clone size, that table is used; D and trimming come from the DNA. The table for this sample lists 20,000 to 25,000 clones; approximately 85% of them were counted only once. The leading ten clones occupy 5.4% of the sample. The time point label here, explained by the study, means: baseline, week 1 (first vaccination visit). This specimen's treatment or condition label, per the study, means: pre-vaccination baseline after standard-of-care therapy. Newly diagnosed WHO grade 3 or 4 IDH1-mutant astrocytomas showing loss of nuclear ATRX were present in the donors. The samples were drawn from NOA16, a multicentre, single-arm, open-label phase I trial in Germany that tested a mutant IDH1 peptide vaccine in humans for the first time. For immunogenicity testing, the blood drawn at visit V03 was used as the baseline sample. Genomic DNA for TCRB sequencing was extracted from EDTA blood using the DNeasy Blood and Tissue Kit.

Taken from the germline V gene, the CDR1 and CDR2 loops are WSHSY and SAAADI. The CDR3, from cysteine to phenylalanine, totals 18 residues. The CDR3 DNA has 54 bases and is translated from base 1. V loses 11 bases, J loses 4 bases, and the germline ends lie 30 bases apart. Overall study results and their limits: According to the authors, sample limitations meant that analyses of patient blood samples could not be reproduced. Selection of PBMC samples for TCRB deep sequencing was based on availability. Immune responses induced by the vaccine were seen in around 93% of patients across multiple MHC alleles. Pseudoprogression appeared unrelated to alterations in the top peripheral T cell clonotypes detected by TCRB sequencing.

The specimen was PBMCs, collected from a glioma patient treated with radiotherapy, temozolomide or both. The sequence was collected from a man aged 40-49 years with glioma. Here the chain combines TRBV10-2 and TRBJ1-5, with TRBD1 perhaps the D gene, on 5 matching bases. The CDR3 amino acid sequence is: CALAPTETGSIANQPQHF. The DNA reads as follows: TGCGCCTTGGCCCCGACAGAGACCGGGAGTATTGCTAATCAGCCCCAGCATTTT.